The clone carrying this T cell receptor beta chain has only a few counts. In the original analysis: Amplification of reference gene primers was used by the study to estimate nucleated cell counts. Sequenced by immunoSEQ multiplex PCR; TCRdb stores in-frame clones only, minus some. V and J calls and clone size are given by that table; D and trimming were obtained from the DNA. The sample lists 110,000 or so clones, 80% to 90% seen once, with about 3% in the top ten. The source of the sample is a study of blood T cell repertoires in COVID-19. Study-wide context: The United States, Italy and Spain supplied acute and convalescent COVID-19 samples. The cDNA or gDNA used as material had been derived from T cells, B-cell-depleted T cells, or PBMCs.

Germline V gives CDR1 SQVTM, CDR2 ANQGSEA. V was cut by 6 bases and J by 3 bases, with 11 bases left in between. This CDR3 has 12 amino acids. The sequence came from a man aged 40-55 years with acute or convalescent COVID-19. The specimen sequenced was peripheral blood. The chain uses TRBV29-1 and TRBJ1-2, with a possible D match to TRBD1 (5 bases). In DNA form, the CDR3 reads TGCAGCGTGGGGCCGGTCGACTATGGCTACACCTTC. The encoded protein is CSVGPVDYGYTF.